Reported below is one T cell receptor (beta chain). The data were taken from a study of T cells expressing NK-cell markers. cDNA encoding TCR beta was synthesized via 5'RACE template switching incorporating UMIs. TCRdb re-called the 5' RACE reads and catalogs CDR3 proteins one per entry, DNA excluded. This sample's table reports over 150,000 distinct CDR3 sequences. The CDR3 length is 13 residues. Germline V gene lookup returns CDR1 SEHNR and CDR2 FQNEAQ (reference sequence). The V call is TRBV7-9, the J call TRBJ2-2; TCRdb outputs TRBD2, but without DNA this stays unchecked. The sequenced sample was blood T cells: a sorted CD56 or NKG2C T cell subset, CD4+ or CD8+ T cells, or bulk PBMC T cells (not recorded which). This TCR derives from a man aged 18 to 69 in good health. The CDR3 sequence: CAGGVENTGELFF. The full variable domain, rest sourced from reference TRBV7-9 and TRBJ2-2, is DTGVSQNPRHKITKRGQNVTFRCDPISEHNRLYWYRQTLGQGPEFLTYFQNEAQLEKSRLLSDRFSAERPKGSFSTLEIQRTEQGDSAMYLCAGGVENTGELFFGEGSRLTVL.